This T cell receptor (beta chain) was found in a study of low-dose radiotherapy and immunotherapy resistance in tumors. First-strand cDNA relied on TRAV- and TRBV-specific primers spanning alpha and beta chains. TCRs were put through 20 to 25 PCR cycles of amplification with Phusion. A constant-region primer and the V-primer adapter served as the primer pair. TCRdb processed the reads anew with MiXCR; each CDR3 protein has one entry. The sample includes 55,000 to 65,000 distinct CDR3 sequences, around a quarter of them seen just once. Many counts were recorded for this clonotype. Time point indicated: before trial treatment. Every donor's regimen consisted of nivolumab, ipilimumab, aspirin, low-dose cyclophosphamide and low-dose radiotherapy. The TCR originated in a male donor with rectosigmoid adenocarcinoma. Sample: PBMCs, taken before treatment.

The CDR3 DNA follows: TGTGCCAGCAGAGAAACAGGGGCAAGCTCCTATAATTCACCCCTCCACTTT. Translating it yields CASRETGASSYNSPLHF. This chain joins TRBV27 and TRBJ1-6, with 7 bases aligning to TRBD1. J lost 0 bases, V lost 6 bases, and 8 bases had no gene match. The germline V gene has CDR1 MNHEY and CDR2 SMNVEV (reference sequence). This CDR3 comprises 17 residues.